This T cell receptor (beta chain) was retrieved from a study of identical twins. The study's findings and limits: Potential partial confounding of zero-insertion analyses by invariant MAIT and iNKT cells was noted.

TCRdb analysed the 5' RACE reads with MiXCR anew, one entry per CDR3 protein. This sample has hundreds of thousands of distinct CDR3 sequences; 5.5% to 6.5% occur once, and the top ten carry roughly 1.6%. The germline CDR1 and CDR2 sequences are LGHNA and YSLEER. V trimming: 0 bases; J trimming: 9 bases; junction bases outside the gene matches: 12. The CDR3 extends over 17 amino acids. The table lists this clonotype with many counts. Its antigen is still unknown. This clonotype was sampled from a man between 18 and 29 years old in good health. Source material: naive T cells sorted from blood. This sequence joins TRBV4-3 and TRBJ2-1; 9 bases are shared with TRBD2. The CDR3 DNA reads TGCGCCAGCAGCCAAGATGGCGCACCCGGGACTAGCAGTGAGCAGTTCTTC. Protein product: CASSQDGAPGTSSEQFF.